This T cell receptor beta chain was profiled in a study of blood T cells in healthy people across ages. On this clonotype itself: Its antigen remains unknown.

Next came a second PCR, run for roughly 6 to 11 cycles, which used a sample-barcoded 5' primer along with a J-beta primer mix. Every individual sample yielded 2.5 million or more paired-end reads (each containing CDR3). Each CDR3 protein is one row after TCRdb ran MiXCR on the 5' RACE reads. The sample lists about 1.4 million distinct CDR3 sequences; around 59% were seen once. Isolated per sample were at least 6 million PBMCs. Study-level results: It was found that TCR beta diversity correlated strongly with the percentage of naive T cells.

Germline CDR1 is SGHRS and CDR2 is YFSETQ. The germline V and J ends were trimmed by 4 bases and 0 bases, with 14 bases remaining between them. This CDR3 contains 16 residues. The sequence was collected from a man between 18 and 29 years old in good health. The sequencing sample was made of blood. The chain uses TRBV5-1 and TRBJ2-1; no firm D call. The CDR3 DNA reads TGCGCCAGCAGCGCGGACGTCCCTAGCTCCTACAATGAGCAGTTCTTC. It translates to CASSADVPSSYNEQFF.